The 30 T cell receptor beta chains given below trace back to one sample, sequenced in a study of monozygotic twins with inflammatory bowel disease. One entry per CDR3 protein, without DNA, is what TCRdb gives after re-calling the 5' RACE reads. This sample contains about 160,000 distinct CDR3 sequences. Sample: blood. Source of these receptors: a human donor with ulcerative colitis or Crohn's disease, or a healthy co-twin of an affected twin (not recorded which).

This sequence joins TRBV14 and TRBJ2-4. From germline, CDR1 is SGHDN and CDR2 FVKESK. The CDR3 has 14 amino acids. The CDR3 sequence is CASSFNLAKNIQYF.

This chain joins TRBV20-1 and TRBJ2-1; TCRdb's D gene call, TRBD2, goes unchecked for lack of DNA. CDR1 and CDR2 from the germline V gene are DFQATT and SNEGSKA (reference sequence). This CDR3 is 15 amino acids long. Here the CDR3 reads CSASSLAGAYNEQFF.

The rearrangement joins TRBV6-1 to TRBJ2-3; the TCRdb D gene call, TRBD1, has no DNA to confirm it. Germline lookup yields CDR1 MNHNS and CDR2 SASEGT. The CDR3 extends over 16 amino acids. The CDR3 here is CASSPQDRVGTDTQYF.

The chain joins TRBV7-2 to TRBJ1-4; TCRdb outputs TRBD1, but without DNA this stays unchecked. CDR3 length equals 14 residues. Germline loops: CDR1 SGHTA, CDR2 FQGNSA. The CDR3 here is CASSTGIQREKLFF. Filled out from reference TRBV7-2 and TRBJ1-4, the complete variable domain reads GAGVSQSPSNKVTEKGKDVELRCDPISGHTALYWYRQSLGQGLEFLIYFQGNSAPDKSGLPSDRFSAERTGGSVSTLTIQRTQQEDSAVYLCASSTGIQREKLFFGSGTQLSVL.

This chain uses TRBV6-1 with TRBJ2-1; TCRdb's D call of TRBD2 is untestable without DNA. This CDR3 is 17 amino acids long. Germline CDR1 MNHNS, CDR2 SASEGT. The CDR3 sequence is CASSPALGAASYNEQFF.

This CDR3 reads CASSLGLTSSTHSRNEQFF. The V call is TRBV11-2, the J call TRBJ2-1; TCRdb's D call of TRBD2 is untestable without DNA. Germline CDR1 SGHAT, CDR2 FQNNGV. The CDR3 is 19 amino acids. Full variable domain (remainder filled in from reference TRBV11-2 and TRBJ2-1): EAGVAQSPRYKIIEKRQSVAFWCNPISGHATLYWYQQILGQGPKLLIQFQNNGVVDDSQLPKDRFSAERLKGVDSTLKIQPAKLEDSAVYLCASSLGLTSSTHSRNEQFFGPGTRLTVL.

The J gene is TRBJ2-1, the V gene TRBV6-2 or TRBV6-3; no DNA is available, so the TRBD1 call from TCRdb remains unchecked. There are 17 residues in the CDR3. In germline, CDR1 is MNHEY, CDR2 SVGEGT. CDR3: CASNPSRDSLPYNEQFF.

The rearrangement joins TRBV5-1 to TRBJ2-2. CDR3 length: 16 residues. Germline V gene data show CDR1 as SGHRS and CDR2 as YFSETQ. This CDR3 reads CASSLAAFANTGELFF. The full variable domain, in which reference TRBV5-1 and TRBJ2-2 provide the parts outside the CDR3, is KAGVTQTPRYLIKTRGQQVTLSCSPISGHRSVSWYQQTPGQGLQFLFEYFSETQRNKGNFPGRFSGRQFSNSRSEMNVSTLELGDSALYLCASSLAAFANTGELFFGEGSRLTVL.

The chain is built from TRBV15 and TRBJ1-1. Germline V gene sequence: CDR1 LNHNV, CDR2 YYDKDF (reference sequence). The CDR3 has 13 amino acids. CDR3 loop: CATSNNLNTEAFF. Looking up the rest from reference TRBV15 and TRBJ1-1 gives the full variable domain: DAMVIQNPRYQVTQFGKPVTLSCSQTLNHNVMYWYQQKSSQAPKLLFHYYDKDFNNEADTPDNFQSRRPNTSFCFLDIRSPGLGDTAMYLCATSNNLNTEAFFGQGTRLTVV.

The chain is built from TRBV12-3 or TRBV12-4 and TRBJ1-1; the TRBD1 assignment by TCRdb is unverifiable without DNA. This CDR3 is 14 amino acids long. The CDR3 sequence: CASSPRTGRAGAFF.

The rearrangement joins TRBV6-2 or TRBV6-3 to TRBJ2-7; there is no DNA to check the TCRdb D call of TRBD2. This CDR3 is built from 16 residues. Germline V gene data show CDR1 as MNHEY and CDR2 as SVGEGT. The CDR3 loop reads CASSPNLLAGAYEQYF.

The chain uses TRBV5-4 and TRBJ2-1; TCRdb names TRBD2, which stays unverified in the absence of DNA. Germline V gene lookup returns CDR1 SGHNT and CDR2 YYREEE (reference sequence). The CDR3 sequence is 15 residues long. CDR3 sequence reads: CASRLAGGAYNEQFF.

The CDR3: CASRSEPAGILDNQPQHF. The rearrangement links TRBV27 to TRBJ1-5; TCRdb lists TRBD1, though no DNA is available to test this call. CDR1 is MNHEY, CDR2 SMNVEV, per germline (reference sequence). The CDR3 loop spans 18 amino acids.

The rearrangement uses TRBV7-9 and TRBJ2-3; with no DNA, the TCRdb D assignment of TRBD2 cannot be verified. CDR3 length: 16 amino acids. CDR1 SEHNR and CDR2 FQNEAQ come from the germline V gene (reference sequence). This CDR3 is CASRRGLADSTDTQYF.

J is TRBJ2-7 and V is TRBV20-1; the TCRdb D gene call, TRBD2, has no DNA to confirm it. The CDR3 runs to 13 residues. The germline CDR1 and CDR2 sequences are DFQATT and SNEGSKA (reference sequence). The CDR3 here is CSARTSEHYEQYF.

The genes are TRBV3-1 and TRBJ2-1; the D call of TRBD1 rests on TCRdb alone, since no DNA is present to check it. Germline-derived CDR1 and CDR2 are LGHDT and YNNKEL (reference sequence). The CDR3 sequence is 16 residues long. The CDR3 loop reads CASSQSPGQGANEQFF.

The chain employs TRBV9 and TRBJ2-3. This CDR3 spans 15 amino acids. Germline V gives CDR1 SGDLS, CDR2 YYNGEE. This CDR3 is CASSSRVGFDDTQYF.

The chain has TRBV12-3 or TRBV12-4 and TRBJ1-2. The CDR3 extends over 12 amino acids. This CDR3 reads CASSLALAGYTF.

This rearrangement joins TRBV10-3 to TRBJ2-7; the TCRdb D gene call, TRBD2, has no DNA to confirm it. CDR1 is ENHRY, CDR2 SYGVKD, per germline. CDR3 length equals 14 residues. The CDR3 loop reads CAIRVSGGSYEQYF.

The chain employs TRBV30 and TRBJ2-7; TCRdb gives TRBD1 as the D gene, but with no DNA this cannot be confirmed. CDR3 size: 14 residues. Germline loops: CDR1 GTSNPN, CDR2 SVGIG (reference sequence). CDR3 residues: CAWTGTGGGYEQYF.

The chain joins TRBV27 to TRBJ2-7. The CDR3 loop spans 11 amino acids. Looked up from germline, CDR1 is MNHEY and CDR2 is SMNVEV (reference sequence). The CDR3 region is CASKMGIEQYF.

The chain carries TRBV20-1 and TRBJ2-1; with no DNA, the TCRdb D assignment of TRBD1 cannot be verified. The germline V gene encodes CDR1 DFQATT and CDR2 SNEGSKA (reference sequence). The CDR3 runs 14 residues. CDR3 residues: CSAASRGRYAEQFF.

The chain employs TRBV6-5 and TRBJ2-1; TCRdb outputs TRBD1, but without DNA this stays unchecked. The CDR3 is 18 amino acids. The germline gives CDR1 MNHEY, CDR2 SVGAGI. CDR3: CASSYSGSGIGSYNEQFF.

The chain couples TRBV2 to TRBJ2-2; TCRdb outputs TRBD1, but without DNA this stays unchecked. This CDR3 region has 15 residues. The germline V gene encodes CDR1 SNHLY and CDR2 FYNNEI. CDR3: CASSDRRTLTGELFF.

The chain combines TRBV5-1 with TRBJ1-2. The CDR3 has 15 residues. Germline CDR1 is SGHRS and CDR2 is YFSETQ. This CDR3 is CASSNGGGPLYGYTF.

The genes are TRBV23-1 and TRBJ1-5; checking the TCRdb D call of TRBD1 is not possible without DNA. TRBV23-1 is classed as an ORF, of uncertain function. The CDR3 has 16 residues. Here the CDR3 reads CASSLRGQGSNQPQHF.

The chain joins TRBV20-1 to TRBJ2-1; TCRdb outputs TRBD2, but without DNA this stays unchecked. The CDR3 extends over 13 amino acids. Germline CDR1 and CDR2: DFQATT and SNEGSKA (reference sequence). The CDR3 loop reads CSAYPGLVFEQFF.

The V gene is TRBV7-8, the J gene TRBJ2-1; TCRdb picks TRBD2, but there is no DNA to check that call. This CDR3 has 17 amino acids. Germline V gene data show CDR1 as SGHVS and CDR2 as FQNEAQ. The CDR3 sequence is CASSAPSGTSLYNEQFF.

This sequence joins TRBV13 and TRBJ2-5; there is no DNA to check the TCRdb D call of TRBD1. The CDR3 spans 18 residues. CDR1 PRHDT and CDR2 FYEKMQ come from the germline V gene (reference sequence). CDR3 residues: CASSQARGQDLAEETQYF.

The chain couples TRBV7-9 to TRBJ2-7. There are 12 residues in the CDR3. Germline loops: CDR1 SEHNR, CDR2 FQNEAQ (reference sequence). This CDR3 reads CASSQGLYEQYF.